This is a list of T cell receptor beta chains from one sample in a study of shared clonotypes between healthy human individuals. Assay: immunoSEQ multiplex PCR; the TCRdb copy retains only in-frame clones and omits some. This table has some 2.1 million clones, about 95% appearing once. Sequenced material: naive CD8+ T cells sorted from blood. These receptors were collected from a man aged 18 to 30 in good health. CDR3s include the opening cysteine and the closing phenylalanine or tryptophan. A D gene is named only where the DNA matches it firmly. Clone size is stated in some rows and not others, as once, few, many or a class when expanded.

J	D	size	V	DNA	CDR3
TRBJ2-7	-	-	TRBV7-9	TGTGCCAGCAGCGAGGATCCCAACTACGAGCAGTACTTC	CASSEDPNYEQYF
TRBJ1-6	-	-	TRBV19	TGTGCCAGTAGTATAGATTTGACAAGGTTCTCACCCCTCCACTTT	CASSIDLTRFSPLHF
TRBJ2-3	TRBD2	-	TRBV5-1	TGCGCCAGCAGCCCAATCCGGGTAGGGTGGCGGGGGGCCGATGATACGCAGTATTTT	CASSPIRVGWRGADDTQYF
TRBJ1-5	-	-	TRBV6-5	TGTGCCAGCAGTTACTTTCAGGGGCAGCCCCAGCATTTT	CASSYFQGQPQHF
TRBJ1-1	-	once	TRBV5-1	TGCGCCAGCAGCTTGGTTGGGGGTTTGAACACTGAAGCTTTCTTT	CASSLVGGLNTEAFF
TRBJ2-3	-	-	TRBV4-3	TGCGCCAGCAGCCAAGACAGGGCAGGGAGGCCCCCAGATACGCAGTATTTT	CASSQDRAGRPPDTQYF
TRBJ2-2	-	-	TRBV27	TGTGCCAGCAGTTTATCTCCGAACACCGGGGAGCTGTTTTTT	CASSLSPNTGELFF
TRBJ1-3	TRBD1	-	TRBV5-6	TGTGCCAGCAGCCGAGAACAGGGGCCAACCTTCTCTGGAAACACCATATATTTT	CASSREQGPTFSGNTIYF
TRBJ1-6	-	-	TRBV7-6	TGTGCCAGCAGCTACGGGACGGTTGGGGGGCTTAATTCACCCCTCCACTTT	CASSYGTVGGLNSPLHF
TRBJ2-7	-	-	TRBV27	TGTGCCAGCAGTCCGTCAAGGGGCGAAGTCTCTTACGAGCAGTACTTC	CASSPSRGEVSYEQYF
TRBJ2-6	TRBD2	once	TRBV11-2	TGTGCCAGCAGCTTAGGCCTAGCGGCCCCATCCCGCACGGCCAACGTCCTGACTTTC	CASSLGLAAPSRTANVLTF
TRBJ2-7	TRBD1	-	TRBV5-1	TGCGCCAGCAGCGGGACCCCGGGACAGGGGGTTCATCAGCAGTACTTC	CASSGTPGQGVHQQYF
TRBJ2-3	-	-	TRBV11-1	TGTGCCAGCTCCTCCACTAACACAGATACGCAGTATTTT	CASSSTNTDTQYF
TRBJ2-2	-	-	TRBV6-4	TGTGCCAGCAGAGAAATGAACACCGGGGAGCTGTTTTTT	CASREMNTGELFF
TRBJ2-1	-	-	TRBV19	TGTGCCAGTAGCACAGCTTACAATGAGCAGTTCTTC	CASSTAYNEQFF
TRBJ2-2	-	-	TRBV11-3	TGTGCCAGCAGCCCAAGGCTGGGGACAGGGGAGCTGTTTTTT	CASSPRLGTGELFF
TRBJ2-2	TRBD2	-	TRBV4-3	TGCGCCAGCAGCCAAGATCGGGGACTAGCGGGCACCGGGGAGCTGTTTTTT	CASSQDRGLAGTGELFF
TRBJ2-3	-	-	TRBV5-6	TGTGCCAGCAGCTACGGCTACCCTAGCACAGATACGCAGTATTTT	CASSYGYPSTDTQYF
TRBJ1-2	-	-	TRBV9	TGTGCCAGCAGCGTAGGGACAGACGCTAACTATGGCTACACCTTC	CASSVGTDANYGYTF
TRBJ1-2	TRBD1	-	TRBV6-1	TGTGCCAGCAGTGAAGGGATGGGACAGGCCTATGGCTACACCTTC	CASSEGMGQAYGYTF
TRBJ2-3	-	-	TRBV28	TGTGCCAGCAGTTTAGGGCATCGCACAGATACGCAGTATTTT	CASSLGHRTDTQYF
TRBJ2-7	TRBD2	-	TRBV2	TGTGCCAGCAGTGGGGGACTAGGGACCTACGAGCAGTACTTC	CASSGGLGTYEQYF
TRBJ2-4	-	-	TRBV5-1	TGCGCCAGCAGCTTGGACCCCGGGAACATTCAGTACTTC	CASSLDPGNIQYF
TRBJ2-2	-	-	TRBV5-4	TGTGCCAGCAGTCCCGGGGAAAACACCGGGGAGCTGTTTTTT	CASSPGENTGELFF
TRBJ2-7	-	-	TRBV5-4	TGTGCCAGCAGCCCGCACAGAGGGGCCTACGAGCAGTACTTC	CASSPHRGAYEQYF
TRBJ1-4	-	-	TRBV19	TGTGCCAGTGCAGGATTTGCCGCAACTAATGAAAAACTGTTTTTT	CASAGFAATNEKLFF
TRBJ2-7	TRBD1	-	TRBV7-9	TGTGCCACCGACAGGGGAAGGATGGACGAGCAGTACTTC	CATDRGRMDEQYF
TRBJ2-1	-	-	TRBV5-1	TGCGCCAGCAGCTTGGGGGTTAGCGATGAGCAGTTCTTC	CASSLGVSDEQFF
TRBJ1-1	-	-	TRBV5-1	TGCGCCAGCAGCTATTGGGGCGGGGGTGCTGAAGCTTTCTTT	CASSYWGGGAEAFF
TRBJ1-4	TRBD1	-	TRBV4-1	TGCGCCAGCAGCCATGTACCCGGGACAGGGGTTGAAAAACTGTTTTTT	CASSHVPGTGVEKLFF
TRBJ1-5	-	-	TRBV6-5	TGTGCCAGCAGCCTAGAAGCCGGGAATCAGCCCCAGCATTTT	CASSLEAGNQPQHF
TRBJ1-5	TRBD1	-	TRBV2	TGTGCCAGCAGTGAGGGGACAGATAACAATCAGCCCCAGCATTTT	CASSEGTDNNQPQHF
TRBJ1-3	-	-	TRBV7-6	TGTGCCAGCAGCTTAGAAGGACAGAGCTCTGGAAACACCATATATTTT	CASSLEGQSSGNTIYF
TRBJ2-5	-	-	TRBV2	TGTGCCAGCAGTGAAGATGGGGCTAGCGAGAACTTC	CASSEDGASENF
TRBJ1-1	TRBD1	-	TRBV7-9	TGTGCCAGCAGCCAAGAGACAGGGACTGAAGCTTTCTTT	CASSQETGTEAFF
TRBJ1-5	TRBD1	few	TRBV10-2	TGCGCCAGCAGTGAACAGGGGAATCAGCCCCAGCATTTT	CASSEQGNQPQHF
TRBJ1-1	TRBD1	-	TRBV19	TGTGCCAGTAGTACCCGACAGGGGTTGAACACTGAAGCTTTCTTT	CASSTRQGLNTEAFF
TRBJ2-7	-	-	TRBV7-9	TGTGCCAGCAGCTCCCCCTCCTCCTACGAGCAGTACTTC	CASSSPSSYEQYF
TRBJ2-3	TRBD1	-	TRBV27	TGTGCCAGCAGTTTAACAGGGGGCCTCACAGATACGCAGTATTTT	CASSLTGGLTDTQYF
TRBJ2-1	-	-	TRBV7-9	TGTGCCAGCAGCCTAACCTCTCCAGGGAATGAGCAGTTCTTC	CASSLTSPGNEQFF
TRBJ2-5	-	-	TRBV25-1	TGTGCCAGCACCCTGGACGAGACCCAAGAGACCCAGTACTTC	CASTLDETQETQYF
TRBJ2-1	-	once	TRBV7-2	TGTGCCAGCAGCTTTGGGACCTACAATGAGCAGTTCTTC	CASSFGTYNEQFF
TRBJ2-3	TRBD2	-	TRBV10-2	TGCGCCAGCAGTGTAAGCGGGAGTACAGATACGCAGTATTTT	CASSVSGSTDTQYF
TRBJ2-3	TRBD2	-	TRBV6-5	TGTGCCAGCAGTTACTATGCGGGAGTGGGAGATACGCAGTATTTT	CASSYYAGVGDTQYF
TRBJ1-4	TRBD1	-	TRBV6-1	TGTGCCAGCAGTGAAGCCCTCGACAGGGAGGTATCAACTAATGAAAAACTGTTTTTT	CASSEALDREVSTNEKLFF
TRBJ2-1	-	-	TRBV10-3	TGTGCCATCAGTGAGGAAGACAGTTCGGTTCGGTTCTTC	CAISEEDSSVRFF
TRBJ1-4	TRBD1	-	TRBV4-1	TGCGCCAGCAGCCAAGAACAGGGGGCAGTTGAAAAACTGTTTTTT	CASSQEQGAVEKLFF
TRBJ2-7	TRBD1	-	TRBV27	TGTGCCAGCAGTCCCTCGATGGGACAGTTCAGCTACGAGCAGTACTTC	CASSPSMGQFSYEQYF
TRBJ2-3	TRBD1	-	TRBV27	TGTGCCAGCAGTTTTCGGGACAGGGGGCATACTAGCACAGATACGCAGTATTTT	CASSFRDRGHTSTDTQYF
TRBJ1-2	TRBD1	-	TRBV11-2	TGTGCCAGCAGCTTACGGGACAGGGGGGATCTTAACTATGGCTACACCTTC	CASSLRDRGDLNYGYTF
TRBJ1-4	TRBD1	-	TRBV6-5	TGTGCCAGCAGCGCGTACAGGGGCGGTGAAAAACTGTTTTTT	CASSAYRGGEKLFF
TRBJ2-3	-	-	TRBV5-4	TGTGCCAGCAGCTTGCGGCAGGGCGCTACCACAGATACGCAGTATTTT	CASSLRQGATTDTQYF
TRBJ2-5	TRBD2	once	TRBV10-1	TGCGCCAGCCGGGGGGAATCGGAGACCCAGTACTTC	CASRGESETQYF
TRBJ2-6	-	-	TRBV7-9	TGTGCCAGCAGCTCTAGAGAGGCCGAGGCTTTC	CASSSREAEAF
TRBJ2-3	TRBD2	-	TRBV5-6	TGTGCCAGCAGCGGACAGCGGGAGAGGGATGCAGATACGCAGTATTTT	CASSGQRERDADTQYF